Shown below are 5 T cell receptor beta chains from a single sample sequenced in a study of read filtering for tumor transcriptome and immune sequencing. The library was built from approximately 400 ng RNA with molecular barcoded adaptors for alpha/delta and beta/gamma chains. TCRdb reprocessed the reads with MiXCR, giving one entry per CDR3 protein. The sample records about 38,000 distinct CDR3 sequences, approximately 15% being singletons. The specimen was a population of CD138-negative cells sorted from bone marrow. The receptor source for this set is a donor aged 40 or over with multiple myeloma.

At least ten counts were recorded for this clonotype. The genes are TRBV19 and TRBJ1-5; D is possibly TRBD1 (5 bases). V was cut by 10 bases and J by 5 bases, with 15 bases left in between. The CDR3 extends over 13 amino acids. Germline CDR1 and CDR2: LNHDA and SQIVND (reference sequence). The CDR3 DNA is TGTGCCACCAATGAGGACAAATATCAGCCCCAGCATTTT. It is translated as CATNEDKYQPQHF.

This clonotype was picked up a small number of times. The chain combines TRBV7-6 with TRBJ2-1; 13 nucleotides line up with TRBD2. The CDR3 covers 16 residues. CDR1 is SGHVS, CDR2 FNYEAQ, per germline. V was pared by 1 base and J by 8 bases, with 5 bases of the junction left unmatched. This CDR3 is CASSLGTSGGIDEQFF. For the CDR3, the DNA is TGTGCCAGCAGCTTAGGGACTAGCGGGGGTATAGATGAGCAGTTCTTC.

Concerning this clonotype: At one end, the junction sequence differs from germline, possibly due to a read error. The V call is TRBV6-5, the J call TRBJ2-5; 7 bases agree with TRBD1. Germline CDR1 and CDR2: MNHEY and SVGAGI. This CDR3 has 15 amino acids. In DNA, the CDR3 is TGTGCCTGCAGCAGAGATCCGGACAGGCAAGAGACCCAGTACTTC. Translating gives CACSRDPDRQETQYF.

This clonotype has at least ten counts. The rearrangement uses TRBV5-4 and TRBJ2-2; a possible D gene is TRBD1 (5 bases). With 4 bases removed from V and 2 bases from J, the gap between germline ends came to 15 bases. CDR3 length equals 16 residues. CDR1 is SGHNT, CDR2 YYREEE, per germline (reference sequence). CDR3 in DNA: TGTGCCAGCAGCCCAGGGCAGGGTTTCAACACCGGGGAGCTGTTTTTT. It is translated as CASSPGQGFNTGELFF.

This clonotype was seen repeatedly, ten times or more. This rearrangement joins TRBV6-2 or TRBV6-3 to TRBJ2-1, with D possibly being TRBD2 (6 bases). The V end was cut by 8 bases, the J end by 3 bases, with 8 bases between. CDR3 length: 12 residues. The germline gives CDR1 MNHEY, CDR2 SVGEGT. The CDR3, as DNA: TGTGCCAGCGGAGGGTTCTACAATGAGCAGTTCTTC. This translates into CASGGFYNEQFF.